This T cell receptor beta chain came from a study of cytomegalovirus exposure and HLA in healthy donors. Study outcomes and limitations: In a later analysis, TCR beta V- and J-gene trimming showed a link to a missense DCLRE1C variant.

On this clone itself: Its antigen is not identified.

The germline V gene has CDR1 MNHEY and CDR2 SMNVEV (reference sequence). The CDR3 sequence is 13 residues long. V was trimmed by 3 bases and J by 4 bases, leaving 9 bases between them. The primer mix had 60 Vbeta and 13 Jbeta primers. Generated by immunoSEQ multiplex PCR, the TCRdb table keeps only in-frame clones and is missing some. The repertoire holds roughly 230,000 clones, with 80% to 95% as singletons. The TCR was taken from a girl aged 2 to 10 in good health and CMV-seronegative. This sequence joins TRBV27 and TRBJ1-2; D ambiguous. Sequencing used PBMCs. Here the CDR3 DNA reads TGTGCCAGCAGTTTGAACTCCTTCTATGGCTACACCTTC. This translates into CASSLNSFYGYTF.